One and the same sample provided the 28 T cell receptor beta chains below, sequenced in a study of CD8 T cells in Susac syndrome. Reverse transcription of about 0.45 to 1 ug RNA used random hexamers. TCRdb analysed the immunoSEQ multiplex PCR reads with MiXCR anew, one entry per CDR3 protein. The sample yields around 200,000 distinct CDR3 sequences, roughly 94% seen once. Sequencing was carried out using CD4+ T cells from PBMCs. These TCRs come from a human donor with Susac syndrome.

V gene TRBV15 combines with J gene TRBJ2-2; 7 bases are a match to TRBD1. Germline CDR1 reads LNHNV; CDR2 reads YYDKDF (reference sequence). Losses at the gene ends were 0 bases for V and 0 bases for J; bases not matched to a gene: 4. The CDR3 has 17 residues. In nucleotides, the CDR3 is TGTGCCACCAGCAGAGATCCGGGACAGACGAACACCGGGGAGCTGTTTTTT. Translation: CATSRDPGQTNTGELFF.

The chain is built from TRBV6-1 and TRBJ2-7; D unresolved. Per germline, CDR1 MNHNS and CDR2 SASEGT. The V gene lost 6 bases and the J gene lost 3 bases, with 12 bases spanning the gap. The CDR3 is 13 amino acids. CDR3 region: CASRGLDSYEQYF. The CDR3 DNA sequence: TGTGCCAGCAGAGGTCTGGATAGCTACGAGCAGTACTTC.

V and J are TRBV20-1 and TRBJ2-3, with D possibly TRBD2 on 6 matching bases. Trimming pared 4 bases from V and 4 bases from J, leaving 18 bases between. The CDR3 loop spans 15 amino acids. Per the germline V gene, CDR1 is DFQATT and CDR2 is SNEGSKA (reference sequence). The CDR3, as DNA: TGCAGTGCTAACTTTCGCGGGGTACAGGCAGATACGCAGTATTTT. This translates into CSANFRGVQADTQYF.

This clonotype was seen a single time. J is TRBJ1-1 and V is TRBV27; D not certain. Trimming shortened V by 4 bases and J by 0 bases, and 12 bases separated the two germline ends. Germline lookup yields CDR1 MNHEY and CDR2 SMNVEV (reference sequence). There are 15 residues in the CDR3. The DNA of the CDR3 is TGTGCCAGCAGTTCGAAGCCCATCATGAACACTGAAGCTTTCTTT. It encodes CASSSKPIMNTEAFF.

This rearrangement joins TRBV14 to TRBJ2-3; D is unclear. The CDR3 totals 14 residues. Per the germline V gene, CDR1 is SGHDN and CDR2 is FVKESK. Trimming removed 1 base from V and 5 bases from J, with 10 bases in between. CDR3 loop: CASSQGNREDTQYF. In nucleotides, the CDR3 is TGTGCCAGCAGCCAAGGAAACAGAGAAGATACGCAGTATTTT.

The rearrangement uses TRBV20-1 and TRBJ2-7; TRBD1 aligns across 12 bases. Germline lookup yields CDR1 DFQATT and CDR2 SNEGSKA (reference sequence). Trimming removed 4 bases from V and 5 bases from J; junction bases left unmatched: 9. CDR3 length: 15 amino acids. The CDR3 DNA is TGCAGTGCTACCTCCGGGACAGGGGGCGACCACGAGCAGTACTTC. Encoded protein: CSATSGTGGDHEQYF.

This clonotype was seen once. The chain combines TRBV4-1 with TRBJ2-5; 11 bases fit TRBD2. Losses at the gene ends were 3 bases for V and 4 bases for J; bases not matched to a gene: 7. Germline lookup yields CDR1 MGHRA and CDR2 YSYEKL. This CDR3 is built from 16 residues. CDR3 in amino acids: CASSHLPLAGAETQYF. The DNA of the CDR3 is TGCGCCAGCAGCCATCTTCCACTAGCGGGAGCAGAGACCCAGTACTTC.

The V call is TRBV3-1, the J call TRBJ2-1; D may correspond to TRBD1 or TRBD2 (5 bases each). Trimming took off 6 bases at V and 5 bases at J, with 17 bases between the two ends. Germline-derived CDR1 and CDR2 are LGHDT and YNNKEL (reference sequence). The CDR3 length is 15 residues. The CDR3 sequence is CASSQTGTANNEQFF. The CDR3 region has the DNA TGTGCCAGCAGTCAAACCGGGACCGCCAACAATGAGCAGTTCTTC.

J is TRBJ2-1 and V is TRBV28, with 8 bases that match TRBD2. Germline V lookup: CDR1 MDHEN, CDR2 SYDVKM. The J segment lost 0 bases and the V segment lost 6 bases, leaving 10 bases of the junction unmatched. This CDR3 is 17 amino acids long. As DNA, the CDR3 is TGTGCCAGCAGCACCAGCGGGAGTTGGAGCTCCTACAATGAGCAGTTCTTC. This codes for CASSTSGSWSSYNEQFF.

The chain links TRBV28 to TRBJ2-1, with no clear D. The CDR3 is made up of 14 amino acids. Deletions cut 10 bases from V and 5 bases from J, with 18 bases between. Germline V gene sequence: CDR1 MDHEN, CDR2 SYDVKM. CDR3 sequence reads: CAIPKPGRDNEQFF. CDR3 DNA sequence: TGTGCCATCCCGAAACCAGGACGCGACAATGAGCAGTTCTTC.

V and J are TRBV11-1 and TRBJ2-7; no reliable D call. The CDR3 contains 14 residues. Trimming shortened V by 2 bases and J by 2 bases, and 10 bases separated the two germline ends. The germline gives CDR1 SGHAT, CDR2 FQDESV (reference sequence). The CDR3 region is CASSLIGMPYEQYF. The CDR3 coding sequence is TGTGCCAGCAGCTTAATAGGGATGCCCTACGAGCAGTACTTC.

V usage is TRBV20-1 and J usage is TRBJ2-7; 9 positions match TRBD1. CDR3 size: 13 residues. J lost 2 bases, V lost 3 bases, and 2 bases had no gene match. The germline CDR1 and CDR2 sequences are DFQATT and SNEGSKA (reference sequence). The CDR3 protein is CSARGTGTYEQYF. CDR3 in DNA: TGCAGTGCTAGGGGGACAGGGACCTACGAGCAGTACTTC.

The chain carries TRBV11-2 and TRBJ2-3; TRBD1 might be the D (5 bases). CDR3 length: 14 residues. The V gene's germline CDR1 is SGHAT and CDR2 FQNNGV. Trimming shortened V by 5 bases and J by 6 bases, and 15 bases separated the two germline ends. The CDR3: CASSPMTDRDTQYF. Here the CDR3 DNA reads TGTGCCAGCAGCCCGATGACAGATAGGGATACGCAGTATTTT.

V and J are TRBV20-1 and TRBJ1-5; 9 positions agree with TRBD1. CDR3 length equals 16 residues. The ends lost 0 bases at V and 5 bases at J; junction bases unmatched: 8. Germline values: CDR1 DFQATT, CDR2 SNEGSKA (reference sequence). CDR3 amino acids: CSARDMHRGLDQPQHF. The DNA for the CDR3 is TGCAGTGCTAGAGATATGCACAGGGGGCTGGATCAGCCCCAGCATTTT.

This chain connects TRBV20-1 to TRBJ1-4; perhaps TRBD1 as D (6 bases). CDR1 and CDR2 (germline): DFQATT, SNEGSKA (reference sequence). Trimming took 3 bases from V and 13 from J, leaving 21 bases between them. The CDR3 is made up of 14 amino acids. CDR3 coding DNA: TGCAGTGCTAGGTCCCCGACAGGTTCTGCGGGACTGTTTTTT. Residues: CSARSPTGSAGLFF.

J is TRBJ2-2 and V is TRBV4-2; a weak D match, TRBD2 (5 bases). Germline V gene data show CDR1 as LGHNA and CDR2 as YNFKEQ. This CDR3 spans 15 amino acids. The germline V and J ends were trimmed by 1 base and 3 bases, with 9 bases remaining between them. CDR3: CASSQVVRDTGELFF. CDR3 nucleotide sequence: TGTGCCAGCAGCCAAGTTGTGAGGGACACCGGGGAGCTGTTTTTT.

The gene calls are TRBV29-1 and TRBJ2-7, with 8 bases matching TRBD2. The CDR3 loop spans 13 amino acids. CDR1 and CDR2 (germline): SQVTM, ANQGSEA. Unmatched junction bases numbered 3, after V lost 3 bases and J lost 2 bases. The CDR3 here is CSVDAGGTYEQYF. Written as DNA, the CDR3 is TGCAGCGTTGATGCGGGGGGAACCTACGAGCAGTACTTC.

This sequence joins TRBV7-9 and TRBJ2-7; 7 bases agree with TRBD1. Germline values: CDR1 SEHNR, CDR2 FQNEAQ (reference sequence). V shed 2 bases and J 5 bases; nucleotides not matched to a gene: 6. This CDR3 contains 14 residues. CDR3 region: CASSLSRGRDEQYF. The CDR3 coding sequence is TGTGCCAGCAGCTTATCGAGGGGGCGAGACGAGCAGTACTTC.

The chain has TRBV7-9 and TRBJ2-5, with D possibly being TRBD2 (6 bases). V lost 4 bases, J lost 2 bases, and 11 bases lay in between. Per the germline V gene, CDR1 is SEHNR and CDR2 is FQNEAQ (reference sequence). The CDR3 spans 14 residues. Here the CDR3 DNA reads TGTGCCAGCAGCTCACTAGCTCAGCAAGAGACCCAGTACTTC. As protein: CASSSLAQQETQYF.

The rearrangement joins TRBV10-3 to TRBJ2-3, with a tentative D call TRBD2 (5 bases). Germline V gene sequence: CDR1 ENHRY, CDR2 SYGVKD. With 10 bases removed from V and 6 bases from J, the gap between germline ends came to 11 bases. This CDR3 spans 11 amino acids. In DNA form, the CDR3 reads TGTGCCACCCTAGCAATGGATACGCAGTATTTT. Its protein product is CATLAMDTQYF.

The V call is TRBV6-5, the J call TRBJ2-1, with D perhaps being TRBD1 or TRBD2 (6 bases each). CDR3 length: 16 amino acids. Germline V gene sequence: CDR1 MNHEY, CDR2 SVGAGI. V was trimmed by 2 bases and J by 9 bases, leaving 20 bases between them. CDR3 loop: CASSYAGGHPEFEQFF. DNA for the CDR3: TGTGCCAGCAGTTACGCTGGGGGGCACCCAGAATTTGAGCAGTTCTTC.

The chain carries TRBV5-5 and TRBJ2-3; D not resolved. The CDR3 loop spans 16 amino acids. The ends were cut back, 6 bases at V and 2 bases at J, with 19 bases in the middle. Germline CDR1 and CDR2: SGHKS and YYEKEE (reference sequence). Written as DNA, the CDR3 is TGTGCCAGCACCCCGAGCCAGCCAGAATACACAGATACGCAGTATTTT. It is translated as CASTPSQPEYTDTQYF.

The chain recombines TRBV30 with TRBJ2-3; unclear D gene. V was cut by 0 bases and J by 5 bases, with 6 bases left in between. This CDR3 comprises 12 residues. Germline lookup yields CDR1 GTSNPN and CDR2 SVGIG (reference sequence). CDR3 sequence (DNA): TGTGCCTGGAGTGTGACCCGAGATACGCAGTATTTT. Protein: CAWSVTRDTQYF.

CDR3 sequence (DNA): TGCGCCAGCAGCCAGGGACGGACCCTATACGAGCAGTACTTC. It yields the protein CASSQGRTLYEQYF. The genes are TRBV5-1 and TRBJ2-7, with D perhaps given as TRBD1 or TRBD2 (5 bases each). Germline V CDR1 and CDR2: SGHRS, YFSETQ. Trimming cost V 4 bases and J 4 bases, with 15 bases left between them. This CDR3 contains 14 residues. The whole variable domain, remainder taken from reference TRBV5-1 and TRBJ2-7, is KAGVTQTPRYLIKTRGQQVTLSCSPISGHRSVSWYQQTPGQGLQFLFEYFSETQRNKGNFPGRFSGRQFSNSRSEMNVSTLELGDSALYLCASSQGRTLYEQYFGPGTRLTVT.

The chain links TRBV6-5 to TRBJ2-3, with D uncertain. Trimming took off 0 bases at V and 4 bases at J, with 14 bases between the two ends. This CDR3 region has 16 residues. Germline V gives CDR1 MNHEY, CDR2 SVGAGI. CDR3 in DNA: TGTGCCAGCAGTTACTCGGGCCGCTCAGTCCCAGATACGCAGTATTTT. Its protein is CASSYSGRSVPDTQYF.

The chain is built from TRBV28 and TRBJ1-1, with 8 bases matching TRBD1. The CDR3 consists of 15 residues. The V gene's germline CDR1 is MDHEN and CDR2 SYDVKM. Losses at the gene ends were 6 bases for V and 5 bases for J; bases not matched to a gene: 11. The CDR3 nucleotides are TGTGCCAGCAGCCCCAGGACAGGGAGTAGGACTGAAGCTTTCTTT. It codes for CASSPRTGSRTEAFF.

The rearrangement joins TRBV5-4 to TRBJ2-2; possibly TRBD2 for D (5 bases). CDR1 is SGHNT and CDR2 is YYREEE in the germline V gene (reference sequence). V lost 7 bases and J lost 4, with 14 bases in between. CDR3 length equals 14 residues. The CDR3 here is CASGEGLGTGELFF. The CDR3 DNA follows: TGTGCCAGCGGAGAGGGTTTGGGCACCGGGGAGCTGTTTTTT.

Written as DNA, the CDR3 is TGCAGTGCTCCCCCCGCCGGGGCAGGCGTGAATCAGCCCCAGCATTTT. This codes for CSAPPAGAGVNQPQHF. This chain links TRBV20-1 with TRBJ1-5; maybe TRBD1 (5 bases). CDR3 length: 16 amino acids. V lost 5 bases and J 4 bases, leaving 21 bases between the germline ends. Germline-derived CDR1 and CDR2 are DFQATT and SNEGSKA (reference sequence).